This TCR beta chain came from a study of blood T cell repertoires in COVID-19. This clone was counted once. Unmatched junction bases numbered 3, after V lost 1 base and J lost 4 bases. CDR3 length: 14 residues. CDR1 and CDR2 from the germline V gene are MGHRA and YSYEKL. Clones were read by immunoSEQ multiplex PCR, and TCRdb kept only the in-frame ones, dropping some. Of approximately 440,000 clones detected, about 90% appear once; the ten largest clones hold 0.55% to 0.75%. The receptor's source is a man between 18 and 29 years old who had recovered from COVID-19. V and J are TRBV4-1 and TRBJ1-2; 7 bases line up with TRBD1. The sample comprised PBMCs or T cells enriched from blood (not recorded which). CDR3 protein: CASSQGQGGYGYTF. CDR3 in DNA: TGCGCCAGCAGCCAAGGACAGGGCGGCTATGGCTACACCTTC.